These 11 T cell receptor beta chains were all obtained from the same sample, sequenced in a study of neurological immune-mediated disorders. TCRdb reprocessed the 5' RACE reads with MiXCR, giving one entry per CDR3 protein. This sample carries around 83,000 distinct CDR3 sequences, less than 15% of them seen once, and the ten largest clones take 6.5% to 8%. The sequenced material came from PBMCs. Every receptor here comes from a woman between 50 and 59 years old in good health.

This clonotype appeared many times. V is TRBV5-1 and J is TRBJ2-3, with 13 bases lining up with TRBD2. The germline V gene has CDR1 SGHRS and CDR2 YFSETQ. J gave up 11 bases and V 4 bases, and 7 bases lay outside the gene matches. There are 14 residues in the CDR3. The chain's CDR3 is CASSPGLAGSEQYF. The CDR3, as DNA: TGCGCCAGCAGCCCGGGACTAGCGGGGTCAGAGCAGTATTTT.

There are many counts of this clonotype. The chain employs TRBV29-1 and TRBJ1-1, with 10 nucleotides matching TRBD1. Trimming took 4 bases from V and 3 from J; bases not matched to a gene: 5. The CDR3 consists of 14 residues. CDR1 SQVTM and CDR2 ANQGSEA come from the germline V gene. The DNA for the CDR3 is TGCAGCGTTGTGCGTGGACAGGGGGACACTGAAGCTTTCTTT. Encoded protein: CSVVRGQGDTEAFF.

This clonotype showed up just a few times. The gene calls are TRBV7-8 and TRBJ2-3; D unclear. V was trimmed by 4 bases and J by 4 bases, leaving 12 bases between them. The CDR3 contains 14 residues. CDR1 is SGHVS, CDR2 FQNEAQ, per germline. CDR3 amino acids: CASSSRTFSDTQYF. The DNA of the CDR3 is TGTGCCAGCAGCTCTCGGACCTTCTCAGATACGCAGTATTTT.

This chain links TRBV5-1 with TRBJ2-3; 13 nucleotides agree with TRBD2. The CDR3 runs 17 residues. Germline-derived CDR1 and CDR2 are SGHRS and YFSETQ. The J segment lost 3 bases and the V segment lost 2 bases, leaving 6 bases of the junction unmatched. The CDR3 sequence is CASSFVLAGGPTDTQYF. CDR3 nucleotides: TGCGCCAGCAGCTTCGTACTAGCGGGGGGGCCGACAGATACGCAGTATTTT. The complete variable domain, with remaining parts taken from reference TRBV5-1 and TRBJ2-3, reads KAGVTQTPRYLIKTRGQQVTLSCSPISGHRSVSWYQQTPGQGLQFLFEYFSETQRNKGNFPGRFSGRQFSNSRSEMNVSTLELGDSALYLCASSFVLAGGPTDTQYFGPGTRLTVL.

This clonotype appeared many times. As DNA, the CDR3 is TGCGCCAGCAGCGATCCGGGACTGACCTACGAGCAGTACTTC. As protein: CASSDPGLTYEQYF. The rearrangement links TRBV5-1 to TRBJ2-7; D possibly corresponds to TRBD2 (6 bases). CDR1 SGHRS and CDR2 YFSETQ come from the germline V gene. Trimming pared 4 bases from V and 2 bases from J, leaving 13 bases between. The length of the CDR3 is 14 residues.

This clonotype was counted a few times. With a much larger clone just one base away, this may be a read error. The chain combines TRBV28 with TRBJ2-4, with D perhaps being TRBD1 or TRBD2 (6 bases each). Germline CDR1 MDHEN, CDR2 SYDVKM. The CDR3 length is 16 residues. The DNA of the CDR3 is TGTGTCAGCAATAAACCGGCCGGGGGCGCCCAAAACATTCAGTACTTC. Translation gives CVSNKPAGGAQNIQYF.

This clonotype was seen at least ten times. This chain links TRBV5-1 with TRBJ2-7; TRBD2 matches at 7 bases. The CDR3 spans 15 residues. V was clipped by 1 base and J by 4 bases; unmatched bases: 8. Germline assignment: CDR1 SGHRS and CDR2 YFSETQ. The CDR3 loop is CASSLQAGMMYEQYF. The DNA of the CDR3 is TGCGCCAGCAGCTTGCAAGCGGGAATGATGTACGAGCAGTACTTC.

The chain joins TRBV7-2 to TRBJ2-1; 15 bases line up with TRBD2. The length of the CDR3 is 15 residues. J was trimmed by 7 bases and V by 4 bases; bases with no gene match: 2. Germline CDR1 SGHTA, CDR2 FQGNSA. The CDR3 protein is CASSWGLAGGNEQFF. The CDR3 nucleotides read TGTGCCAGCAGCTGGGGACTAGCGGGAGGAAATGAGCAGTTCTTC.

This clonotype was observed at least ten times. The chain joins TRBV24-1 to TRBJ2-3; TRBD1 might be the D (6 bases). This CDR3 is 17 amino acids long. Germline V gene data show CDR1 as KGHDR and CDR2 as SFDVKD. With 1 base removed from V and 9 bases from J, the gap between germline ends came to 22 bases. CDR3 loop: CATSDLGAGAQPGTQYF. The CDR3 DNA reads TGTGCCACCAGTGATTTAGGGGCAGGGGCCCAACCGGGGACGCAGTATTTT.

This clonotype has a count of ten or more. CDR3 coding DNA: TGTGCCAGCGGGTATACAGGGGGCCGGGGCTACACCTTC. Translation: CASGYTGGRGYTF. The chain joins TRBV27 to TRBJ1-2, with 9 nucleotides matching TRBD1. The CDR3 contains 13 residues. CDR1 is MNHEY and CDR2 is SMNVEV in the germline V gene (reference sequence). V shed 8 bases, J shed 8 bases, and the junction held 9 bases outside the gene matches.

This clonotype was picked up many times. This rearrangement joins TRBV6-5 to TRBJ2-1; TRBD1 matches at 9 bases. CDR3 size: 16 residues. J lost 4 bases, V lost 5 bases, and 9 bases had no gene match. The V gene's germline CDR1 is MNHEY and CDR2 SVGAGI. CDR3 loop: CASSQTGTGYYNEQFF. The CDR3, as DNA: TGTGCCAGCAGTCAAACCGGGACAGGGTATTACAATGAGCAGTTCTTC.